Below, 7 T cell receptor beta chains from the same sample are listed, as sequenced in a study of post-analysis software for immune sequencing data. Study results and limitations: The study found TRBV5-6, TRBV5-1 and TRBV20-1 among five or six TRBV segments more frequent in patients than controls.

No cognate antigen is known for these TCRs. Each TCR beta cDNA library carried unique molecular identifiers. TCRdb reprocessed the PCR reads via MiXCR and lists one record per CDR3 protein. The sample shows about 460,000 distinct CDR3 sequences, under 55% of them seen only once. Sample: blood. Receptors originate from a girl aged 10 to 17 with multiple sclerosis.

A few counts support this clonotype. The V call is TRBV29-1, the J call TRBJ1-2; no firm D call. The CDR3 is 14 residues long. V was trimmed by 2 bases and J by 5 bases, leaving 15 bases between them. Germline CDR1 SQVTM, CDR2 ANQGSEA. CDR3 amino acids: CSVENSFGAYGYTF. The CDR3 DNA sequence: TGCAGCGTTGAAAACTCCTTTGGTGCTTATGGCTACACCTTC.

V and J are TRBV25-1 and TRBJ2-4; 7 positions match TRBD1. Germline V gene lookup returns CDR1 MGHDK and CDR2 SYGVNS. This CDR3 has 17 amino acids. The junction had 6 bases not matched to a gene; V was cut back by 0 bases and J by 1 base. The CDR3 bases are TGTGCCAGCAGTGAATATCAGGGGGAAGAGGCCAAAAACATTCAGTACTTC. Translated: CASSEYQGEEAKNIQYF.

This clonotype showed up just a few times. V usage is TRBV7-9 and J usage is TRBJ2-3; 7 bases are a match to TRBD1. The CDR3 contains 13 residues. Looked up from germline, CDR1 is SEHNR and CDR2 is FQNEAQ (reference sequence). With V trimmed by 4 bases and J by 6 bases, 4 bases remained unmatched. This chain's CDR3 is CASSSQDRDTQYF. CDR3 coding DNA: TGTGCCAGCAGCTCCCAGGACAGGGATACGCAGTATTTT.

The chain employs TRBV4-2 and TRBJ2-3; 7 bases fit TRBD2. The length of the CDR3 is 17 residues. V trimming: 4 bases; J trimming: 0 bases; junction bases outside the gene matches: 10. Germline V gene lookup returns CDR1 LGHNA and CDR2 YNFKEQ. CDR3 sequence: CASSRDPISGSTDTQYF. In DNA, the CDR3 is TGTGCCAGCAGCCGAGATCCGATTAGCGGGAGCACAGATACGCAGTATTTT.

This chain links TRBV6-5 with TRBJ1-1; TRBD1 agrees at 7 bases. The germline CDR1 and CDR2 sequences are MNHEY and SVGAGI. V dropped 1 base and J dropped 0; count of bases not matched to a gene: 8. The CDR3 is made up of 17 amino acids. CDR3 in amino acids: CASSYYRKTGMNTEAFF. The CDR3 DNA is TGTGCCAGCAGTTACTACCGAAAGACAGGGATGAACACTGAAGCTTTCTTT.

CDR3 nucleotide sequence: TGTGCCATCAGGTCCGGATCGGGTGAGCAGTTCTTC. Protein: CAIRSGSGEQFF. The rearrangement uses TRBV10-3 and TRBJ2-1, with D unresolved. The CDR3 totals 12 residues. Trimming took off 6 bases at V and 9 bases at J, with 12 bases between the two ends. The germline V gene has CDR1 ENHRY and CDR2 SYGVKD.

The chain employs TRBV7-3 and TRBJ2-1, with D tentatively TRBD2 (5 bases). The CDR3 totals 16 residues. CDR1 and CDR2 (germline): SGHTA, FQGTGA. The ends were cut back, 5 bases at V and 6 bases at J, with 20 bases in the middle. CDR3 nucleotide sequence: TGTGCCAGCAGCACTTTTCCGGACTCCTCGATCAATGAGCAGTTCTTC. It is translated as CASSTFPDSSINEQFF. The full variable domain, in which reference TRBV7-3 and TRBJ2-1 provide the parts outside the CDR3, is GAGVSQTPSNKVTEKGKYVELRCDPISGHTALYWYRQSLGQGPEFLIYFQGTGAADDSGLPNDRFFAVRPEGSVSTLKIQRTERGDSAVYLCASSTFPDSSINEQFFGPGTRLTVL.